These T cell receptor beta chains were read from a single sample in a study of shared clonotypes between healthy human individuals. TCRdb's copy holds only in-frame clones and misses some; the assay was immunoSEQ multiplex PCR. The sample yields 550,000 to 750,000 clones, nearly 97% seen once. The specimen was naive CD8+ T cells sorted from blood. All receptors derive from a woman aged 25 to 45 in good health. Both conserved end residues are part of each CDR3. The order of the fields is J gene, V gene, clone size, D gene, CDR3 DNA, CDR3 protein. A D gene is named only where the DNA matches it firmly. For some rows the clone size is stated as once, few or many, or as a class when expanded; others skip it.

j_gene: TRBJ2-3; v_gene: TRBV19; abundance: -; d_gene: -; CDR3nt: TGTGCCAGTAGTATAGATCTTGAGACAGGAGGCACAGATACGCAGTATTTT; CDR3aa: CASSIDLETGGTDTQYF
j_gene: TRBJ2-7; v_gene: TRBV25-1; abundance: -; d_gene: TRBD2; CDR3nt: TGTGACAGCAGTGCCGCGGGAGCCTACGAGCAGTACTTC; CDR3aa: CDSSAAGAYEQYF
j_gene: TRBJ2-2; v_gene: TRBV7-9; abundance: once; d_gene: TRBD2; CDR3nt: TGTGCCAGCAGCTTAGCGGGACTAGCGGGAAATGGGGAGCTGTTTTTT; CDR3aa: CASSLAGLAGNGELFF
j_gene: TRBJ2-7; v_gene: TRBV28; abundance: -; d_gene: TRBD2; CDR3nt: TGTGCCAGCAGCGGGGGGACCTTCTCCTACGAGCAGTACTTC; CDR3aa: CASSGGTFSYEQYF
j_gene: TRBJ2-7; v_gene: TRBV27; abundance: -; d_gene: TRBD2; CDR3nt: TGTGCCAGCAGTTTATTGGCGGGGACTAGCGGGACTCAGGAGCAGTACTTC; CDR3aa: CASSLLAGTSGTQEQYF
j_gene: TRBJ1-3; v_gene: TRBV28; abundance: -; d_gene: -; CDR3nt: TGTGCCAGCAGTCCTGCGGCAGCTGGAAACACCATATATTTT; CDR3aa: CASSPAAAGNTIYF
j_gene: TRBJ2-1; v_gene: TRBV6-1; abundance: -; d_gene: -; CDR3nt: TGTGCCAGCATATCTCCTTACAATGAGCAGTTCTTC; CDR3aa: CASISPYNEQFF
j_gene: TRBJ1-5; v_gene: TRBV28; abundance: few; d_gene: -; CDR3nt: TGTGCCAGCTCGCAGACCGGGAGCAATCAGCCCCAGCATTTT; CDR3aa: CASSQTGSNQPQHF
j_gene: TRBJ2-3; v_gene: TRBV13; abundance: -; d_gene: TRBD1; CDR3nt: TGTGCCAGCAGCTGGACAGGCCCCCAACGGGATACGCAGTATTTT; CDR3aa: CASSWTGPQRDTQYF
j_gene: TRBJ1-1; v_gene: TRBV6-5; abundance: -; d_gene: -; CDR3nt: TGTGCCAGCAGTTACGGGGACCTCACTGAAGCTTTCTTT; CDR3aa: CASSYGDLTEAFF
j_gene: TRBJ1-5; v_gene: TRBV28; abundance: -; d_gene: TRBD1; CDR3nt: TGTGCCAGCAGTTTAGGACAGGGGGCCCAGCCCCAGCATTTT; CDR3aa: CASSLGQGAQPQHF
j_gene: TRBJ2-3; v_gene: TRBV9; abundance: -; d_gene: -; CDR3nt: TGTGCCAGCAGCGTATTAAATCGTGAACGGGATACGCAGTATTTT; CDR3aa: CASSVLNRERDTQYF
j_gene: TRBJ2-1; v_gene: TRBV7-2; abundance: -; d_gene: -; CDR3nt: TGTGCCAGCAGCTTACGTGGAAGGTACAATGAGCAGTTCTTC; CDR3aa: CASSLRGRYNEQFF
j_gene: TRBJ1-3; v_gene: TRBV25-1; abundance: -; d_gene: -; CDR3nt: TGTGCCACCTCTTATGGGCAGGGCCCCGGAAACACCATATATTTT; CDR3aa: CATSYGQGPGNTIYF
j_gene: TRBJ2-1; v_gene: TRBV7-6; abundance: -; d_gene: -; CDR3nt: TGTGCCAGCAGCTGGGGGGCGGGCATATTGGATGAGCAGTTCTTC; CDR3aa: CASSWGAGILDEQFF
j_gene: TRBJ1-5; v_gene: TRBV4-1; abundance: -; d_gene: -; CDR3nt: TGCGCCAGCAGCCAAGATACAGTTCCTCAGCCCCAGCATTTT; CDR3aa: CASSQDTVPQPQHF
j_gene: TRBJ2-1; v_gene: TRBV7-8; abundance: -; d_gene: -; CDR3nt: TGTGCCAGCAGCCGATGGGGGAGTGAGCAGTTCTTC; CDR3aa: CASSRWGSEQFF
j_gene: TRBJ1-3; v_gene: TRBV5-1; abundance: -; d_gene: TRBD1; CDR3nt: TGCGCCAGCAGCTTGACCCCTGGACAGGGGGCTGGAAACACCATATATTTT; CDR3aa: CASSLTPGQGAGNTIYF
j_gene: TRBJ2-7; v_gene: TRBV25-1; abundance: -; d_gene: -; CDR3nt: TGTGCCAGCAGTGAAGATCGATACGAGCAGTACTTC; CDR3aa: CASSEDRYEQYF
j_gene: TRBJ2-7; v_gene: TRBV5-1; abundance: -; d_gene: -; CDR3nt: TGCGCCAGCAGCTTCAAGGGGGGAAGCGAGCAGTACTTC; CDR3aa: CASSFKGGSEQYF
j_gene: TRBJ2-2; v_gene: TRBV28; abundance: -; d_gene: -; CDR3nt: TGTGCCAGCAGTTTAAGAGGAGAAACCGGGGAGCTGTTTTTT; CDR3aa: CASSLRGETGELFF
j_gene: TRBJ2-3; v_gene: TRBV7-3; abundance: -; d_gene: -; CDR3nt: TGTGCCAGCAGCTTAGTGGGGTCCACAGATACGCAGTATTTT; CDR3aa: CASSLVGSTDTQYF
j_gene: TRBJ2-3; v_gene: TRBV2; abundance: -; d_gene: TRBD2; CDR3nt: TGTGCCAGCAGGGGACTAGCGGGGCCCACAGATACGCAGTATTTT; CDR3aa: CASRGLAGPTDTQYF
j_gene: TRBJ2-7; v_gene: TRBV4-2; abundance: once; d_gene: -; CDR3nt: TGTGCCAGCAGCCAAGTCGTGGGAGGGGGTCAGTTCGAGCAGTACTTC; CDR3aa: CASSQVVGGGQFEQYF
j_gene: TRBJ2-7; v_gene: TRBV6-6; abundance: -; d_gene: -; CDR3nt: TGTGCCAGCAGTTACACGTTGGGCCCGGGGGAGCAGTACTTC; CDR3aa: CASSYTLGPGEQYF
j_gene: TRBJ2-7; v_gene: TRBV27; abundance: few; d_gene: -; CDR3nt: TGTGCCAGCAGCGGGTCGCCGGGCTCCTACGAGCAGTACTTC; CDR3aa: CASSGSPGSYEQYF
j_gene: TRBJ1-3; v_gene: TRBV28; abundance: -; d_gene: -; CDR3nt: TGTGCCAGCAGTTCCTCTGTTTGGGAGGGGAAGGCGGGAAACACCATATATTTT; CDR3aa: CASSSSVWEGKAGNTIYF
j_gene: TRBJ1-1; v_gene: TRBV10-1; abundance: -; d_gene: -; CDR3nt: TGCGCCAGCAGTGAAGGGCCGGGCACTGAAGCTTTCTTT; CDR3aa: CASSEGPGTEAFF
j_gene: TRBJ2-3; v_gene: TRBV6-5; abundance: -; d_gene: -; CDR3nt: TGTGCCAGCAGTTACAGCAGGGGTCGCACAGATACGCAGTATTTT; CDR3aa: CASSYSRGRTDTQYF
j_gene: TRBJ2-5; v_gene: TRBV7-9; abundance: -; d_gene: TRBD2; CDR3nt: TGTGCCAGCAGCTTGCTAGCGGGACAAGAGACCCAGTACTTC; CDR3aa: CASSLLAGQETQYF
j_gene: TRBJ2-7; v_gene: TRBV4-1; abundance: -; d_gene: -; CDR3nt: TGCGCCAGCAGCCTCGTACGGGGGATTACCAGTTCCTACGAGCAGTACTTC; CDR3aa: CASSLVRGITSSYEQYF
j_gene: TRBJ2-7; v_gene: TRBV14; abundance: -; d_gene: -; CDR3nt: TGTGCCAGCAGCCGCTACCGCGCCGACGAGCAGTACTTC; CDR3aa: CASSRYRADEQYF
j_gene: TRBJ2-1; v_gene: TRBV28; abundance: -; d_gene: TRBD2; CDR3nt: TGTGCCAGCAGTTCCAAAGCCGGGAGGTATAGGTCCTACAATGAGCAGTTCTTC; CDR3aa: CASSSKAGRYRSYNEQFF
j_gene: TRBJ2-1; v_gene: TRBV5-4; abundance: -; d_gene: TRBD1; CDR3nt: TGTGCCAGCAGCTTGACAGGGGCCAATGAGCAGTTCTTC; CDR3aa: CASSLTGANEQFF
j_gene: TRBJ2-7; v_gene: TRBV5-6; abundance: -; d_gene: -; CDR3nt: TGTGCCAGCAACTGGGGTACAGGAAACTACGAGCAGTACTTC; CDR3aa: CASNWGTGNYEQYF
j_gene: TRBJ2-1; v_gene: TRBV27; abundance: -; d_gene: -; CDR3nt: TGTGCCAGCAGTCCCTCCCTAGGGGATGGGTACAATGAGCAGTTCTTC; CDR3aa: CASSPSLGDGYNEQFF